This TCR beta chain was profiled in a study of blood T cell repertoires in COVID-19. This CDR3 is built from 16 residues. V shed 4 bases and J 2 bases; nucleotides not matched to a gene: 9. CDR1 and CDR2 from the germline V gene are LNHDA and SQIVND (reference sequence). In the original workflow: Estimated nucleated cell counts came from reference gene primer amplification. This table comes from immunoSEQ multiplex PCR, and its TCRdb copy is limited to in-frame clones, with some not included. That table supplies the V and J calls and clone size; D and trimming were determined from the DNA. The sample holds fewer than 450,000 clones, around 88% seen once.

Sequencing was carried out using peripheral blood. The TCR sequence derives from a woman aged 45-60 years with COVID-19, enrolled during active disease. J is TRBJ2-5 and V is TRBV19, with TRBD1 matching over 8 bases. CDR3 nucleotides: TGTGCCAGTAGTACCTCAAGAACAGGGGGGCAAGAGACCCAGTACTTC. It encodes CASSTSRTGGQETQYF. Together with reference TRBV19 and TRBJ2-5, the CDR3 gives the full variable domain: DGGITQSPKYLFRKEGQNVTLSCEQNLNHDAMYWYRQDPGQGLRLIYYSQIVNDFQKGDIAEGYSVSREKKESFPLTVTSAQKNPTAFYLCASSTSRTGGQETQYFGPGTRLLVL.